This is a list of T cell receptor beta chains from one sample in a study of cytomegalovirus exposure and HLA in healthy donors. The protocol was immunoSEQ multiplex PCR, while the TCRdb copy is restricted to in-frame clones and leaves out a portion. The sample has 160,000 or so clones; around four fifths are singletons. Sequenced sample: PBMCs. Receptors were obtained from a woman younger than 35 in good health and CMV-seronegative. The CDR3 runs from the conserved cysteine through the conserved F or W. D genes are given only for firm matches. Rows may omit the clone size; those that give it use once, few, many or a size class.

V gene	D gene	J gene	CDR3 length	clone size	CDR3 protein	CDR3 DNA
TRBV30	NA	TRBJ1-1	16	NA	CAWSVLLRVGYTEAFF	TGTGCCTGGAGTGTCTTGTTGAGGGTTGGATACACTGAAGCTTTCTTT
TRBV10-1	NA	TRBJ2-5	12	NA	CASIKGEETQYF	TGCGCCAGCATTAAGGGGGAAGAGACCCAGTACTTC
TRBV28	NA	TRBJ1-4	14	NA	CASRLGRKNEKLFF	TGTGCCAGCAGGCTGGGCAGGAAAAATGAAAAACTGTTTTTT
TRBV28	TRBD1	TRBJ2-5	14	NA	CASRLTGGGKTQYF	TGTGCCAGCAGGCTCACAGGGGGCGGAAAGACCCAGTACTTC
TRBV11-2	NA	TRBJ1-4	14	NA	CASSPRVRGEKLFF	TGTGCCAGCAGCCCTAGAGTGAGAGGGGAAAAACTGTTTTTT
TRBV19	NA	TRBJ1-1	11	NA	CATKQGLGAFF	TGTGCCACAAAACAGGGTCTAGGGGCTTTCTTT
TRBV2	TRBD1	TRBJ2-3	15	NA	CASSDKGAWADTQYF	TGTGCCAGCAGTGACAAGGGGGCTTGGGCAGATACGCAGTATTTT
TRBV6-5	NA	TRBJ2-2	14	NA	CASSRDSYTGELFF	TGTGCCAGCAGCCGCGACAGCTACACCGGGGAGCTGTTTTTT
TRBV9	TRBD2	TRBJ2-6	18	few	CASSVGLAGYSGANVLTF	TGTGCCAGCAGCGTGGGACTAGCGGGGTACTCTGGGGCCAACGTCCTGACTTTC
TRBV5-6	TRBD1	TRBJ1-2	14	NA	CASSSWTGLYGYTF	TGTGCCAGCAGCTCCTGGACAGGCCTCTATGGCTACACCTTC
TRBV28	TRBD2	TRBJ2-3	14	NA	CASSPGGSTDTQYF	TGTGCCAGCAGTCCCGGGGGGAGCACAGATACGCAGTATTTT
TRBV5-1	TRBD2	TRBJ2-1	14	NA	CASRASGGSGEQFF	TGCGCCAGCAGGGCTAGCGGGGGGTCCGGGGAGCAGTTCTTC
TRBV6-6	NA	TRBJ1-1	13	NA	CASIREGKTEAFF	TGTGCCAGCATAAGGGAGGGGAAGACTGAAGCTTTCTTT
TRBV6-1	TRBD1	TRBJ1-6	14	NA	CASSPGTGNSPLHF	TGTGCCAGCAGTCCAGGGACAGGGAATTCACCCCTCCACTTT
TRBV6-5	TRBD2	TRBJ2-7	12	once	CASSPGGYEQYF	TGTGCCAGCAGCCCCGGGGGGTACGAGCAGTACTTC
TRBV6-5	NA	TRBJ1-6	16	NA	CASSYWGGWSNSPLHF	TGTGCCAGCAGTTACTGGGGGGGATGGAGTAATTCACCCCTCCACTTT
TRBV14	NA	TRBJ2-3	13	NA	CASSKTSTDTQYF	TGTGCCAGCAGTAAGACTAGCACAGATACGCAGTATTTT
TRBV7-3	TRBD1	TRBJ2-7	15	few	CASSLMGQGAYEQYF	TGTGCCAGCAGCTTAATGGGACAGGGGGCCTACGAGCAGTACTTC
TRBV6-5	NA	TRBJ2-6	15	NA	CASRDGFSGANGLTF	TGTGCCAGCAGGGACGGATTCTCTGGGGCCAACGGCCTGACTTTC
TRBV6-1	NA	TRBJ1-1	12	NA	CASSNRVTEAFF	TGTGCCAGCAGTAACCGAGTCACTGAAGCTTTCTTT
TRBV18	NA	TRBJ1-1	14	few	CASSPMGTNTEAFF	TGTGCCAGCTCACCAATGGGGACAAACACTGAAGCTTTCTTT
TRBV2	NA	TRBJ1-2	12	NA	CASSRQSYGYTF	TGTGCCAGCAGTCGACAGAGCTATGGCTACACCTTC
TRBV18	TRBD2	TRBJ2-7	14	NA	CASSSRGGPDEQYF	TGTGCCAGCTCAAGCCGGGGGGGCCCCGACGAGCAGTACTTC
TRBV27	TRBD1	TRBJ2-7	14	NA	CASRSGQGRDEQYF	TGTGCCAGCAGGAGCGGACAGGGGCGGGACGAGCAGTACTTC
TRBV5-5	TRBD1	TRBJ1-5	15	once	CASSGGTGTGQPQHF	TGTGCCAGCAGCGGGGGGACAGGGACGGGTCAGCCCCAGCATTTT
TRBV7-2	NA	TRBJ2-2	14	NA	CASSSSPNTGELFF	TGTGCCAGCAGCTCCTCTCCGAACACCGGGGAGCTGTTTTTT
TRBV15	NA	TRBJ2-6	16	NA	CATSRADSSGANVLTF	TGTGCCACCAGCAGAGCGGACAGCTCTGGGGCCAACGTCCTGACTTTC
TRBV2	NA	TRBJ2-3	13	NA	CASIGQSTDTQYF	TGTGCCAGCATTGGACAGTCCACAGATACGCAGTATTTT